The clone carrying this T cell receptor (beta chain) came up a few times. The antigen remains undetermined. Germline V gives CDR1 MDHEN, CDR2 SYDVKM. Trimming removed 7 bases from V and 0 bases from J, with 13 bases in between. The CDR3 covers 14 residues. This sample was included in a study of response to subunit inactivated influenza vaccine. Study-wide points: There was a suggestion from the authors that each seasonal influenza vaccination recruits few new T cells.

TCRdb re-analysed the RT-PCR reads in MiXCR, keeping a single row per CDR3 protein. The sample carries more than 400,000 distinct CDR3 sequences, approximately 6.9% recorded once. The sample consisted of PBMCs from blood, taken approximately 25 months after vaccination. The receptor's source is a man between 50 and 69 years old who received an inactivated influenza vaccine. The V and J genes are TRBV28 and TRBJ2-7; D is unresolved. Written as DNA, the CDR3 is TGTGCCAGCACCACCAGCAGGAGCTCCTACGAGCAGTACTTC. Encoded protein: CASTTSRSSYEQYF.